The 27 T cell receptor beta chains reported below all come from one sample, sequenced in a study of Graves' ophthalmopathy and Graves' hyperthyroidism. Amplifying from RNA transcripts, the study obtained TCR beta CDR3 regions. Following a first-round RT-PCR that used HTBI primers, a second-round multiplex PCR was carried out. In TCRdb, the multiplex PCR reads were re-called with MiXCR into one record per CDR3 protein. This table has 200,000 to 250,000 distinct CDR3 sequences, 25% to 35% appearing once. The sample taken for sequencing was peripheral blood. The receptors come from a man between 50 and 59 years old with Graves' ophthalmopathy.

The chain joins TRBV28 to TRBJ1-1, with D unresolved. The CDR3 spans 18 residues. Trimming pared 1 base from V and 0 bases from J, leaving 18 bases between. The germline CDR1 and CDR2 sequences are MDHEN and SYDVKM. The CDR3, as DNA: TGTGCCAGCAGTTTATTGCGGGCTGGCAACGGATTGAACACTGAAGCTTTCTTT. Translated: CASSLLRAGNGLNTEAFF.

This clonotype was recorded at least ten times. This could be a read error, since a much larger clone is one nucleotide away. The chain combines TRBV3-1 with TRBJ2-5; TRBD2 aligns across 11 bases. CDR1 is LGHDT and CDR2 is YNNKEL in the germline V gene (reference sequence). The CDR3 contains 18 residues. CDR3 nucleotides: TGTGCCAGCAGCCAGCCGGGACTAGCGGACCTGTACCAAGAGGCCCAGTACTTC. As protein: CASSQPGLADLYQEAQYF.

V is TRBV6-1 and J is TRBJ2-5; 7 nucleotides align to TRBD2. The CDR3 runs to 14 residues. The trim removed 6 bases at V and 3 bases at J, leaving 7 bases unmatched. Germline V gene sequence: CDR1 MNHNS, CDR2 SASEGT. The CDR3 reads CASRRPGLKETQYF. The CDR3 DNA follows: TGTGCCAGCAGACGACCGGGACTAAAAGAGACCCAGTACTTC.

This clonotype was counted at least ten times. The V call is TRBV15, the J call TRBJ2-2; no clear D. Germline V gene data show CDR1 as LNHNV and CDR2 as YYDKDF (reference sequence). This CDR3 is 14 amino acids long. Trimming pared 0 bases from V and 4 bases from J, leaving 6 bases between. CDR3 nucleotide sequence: TGTGCCACCAGCAGAGATTGGGTCACCGGGGAGCTGTTTTTT. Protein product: CATSRDWVTGELFF.

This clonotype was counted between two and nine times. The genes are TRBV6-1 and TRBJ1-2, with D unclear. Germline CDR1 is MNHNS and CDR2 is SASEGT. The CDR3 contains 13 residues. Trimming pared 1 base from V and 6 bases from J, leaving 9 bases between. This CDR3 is CASSEGGQNGYTF. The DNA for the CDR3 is TGTGCCAGCAGTGAAGGAGGGCAGAATGGCTACACCTTC.

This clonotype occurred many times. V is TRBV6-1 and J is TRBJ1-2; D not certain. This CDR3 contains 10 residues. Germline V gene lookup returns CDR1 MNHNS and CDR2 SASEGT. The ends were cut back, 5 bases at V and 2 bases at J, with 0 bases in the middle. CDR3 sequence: CASSNYGYTF. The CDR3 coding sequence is TGTGCCAGCAGTAACTATGGCTACACCTTC.

In DNA, the CDR3 is TGTGCCAGCGGGACAGGTTCGGTCTATGGCTACACCTTC. It codes for CASGTGSVYGYTF. The V gene is TRBV12-3 or TRBV12-4, the J gene TRBJ1-2, with 8 bases fitting TRBD1. Trimming cost V 8 bases and J 4 bases; bases outside gene matches: 6. This CDR3 contains 13 residues.

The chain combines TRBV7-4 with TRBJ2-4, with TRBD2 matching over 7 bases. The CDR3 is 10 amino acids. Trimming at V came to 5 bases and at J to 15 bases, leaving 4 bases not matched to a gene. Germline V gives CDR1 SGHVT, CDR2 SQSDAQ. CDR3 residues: CASSTGLMYF. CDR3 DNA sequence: TGTGCCAGCAGCACGGGACTAATGTACTTC.

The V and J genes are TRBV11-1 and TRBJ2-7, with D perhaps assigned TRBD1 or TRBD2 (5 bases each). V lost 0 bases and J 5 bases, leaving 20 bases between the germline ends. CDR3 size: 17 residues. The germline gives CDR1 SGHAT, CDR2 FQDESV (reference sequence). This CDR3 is CASSLAPGPRAMNEQYF. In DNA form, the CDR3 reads TGTGCCAGCAGCTTAGCGCCGGGGCCCAGGGCTATGAACGAGCAGTACTTC.

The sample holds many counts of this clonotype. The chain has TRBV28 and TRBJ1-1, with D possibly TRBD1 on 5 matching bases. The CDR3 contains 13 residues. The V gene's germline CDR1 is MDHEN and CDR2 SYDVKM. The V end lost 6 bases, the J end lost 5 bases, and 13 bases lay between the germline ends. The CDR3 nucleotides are TGTGCCAGCAGCCCCAGGGCTGGGACTGAAGCTTTCTTT. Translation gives CASSPRAGTEAFF.

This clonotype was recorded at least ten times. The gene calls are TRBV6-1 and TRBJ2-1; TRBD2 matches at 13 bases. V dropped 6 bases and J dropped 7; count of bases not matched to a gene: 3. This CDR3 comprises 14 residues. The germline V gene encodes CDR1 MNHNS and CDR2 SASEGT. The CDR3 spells CASRGLAGVNEQFF. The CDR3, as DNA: TGTGCCAGCAGAGGACTAGCGGGAGTAAATGAGCAGTTCTTC.

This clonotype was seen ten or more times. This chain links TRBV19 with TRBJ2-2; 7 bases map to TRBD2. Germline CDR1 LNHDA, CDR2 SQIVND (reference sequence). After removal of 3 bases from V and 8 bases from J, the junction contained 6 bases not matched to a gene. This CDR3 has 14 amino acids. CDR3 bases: TGTGCCAGTAGTATGTGGACTAGTTCTGGGGAGCTGTTTTTT. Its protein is CASSMWTSSGELFF.

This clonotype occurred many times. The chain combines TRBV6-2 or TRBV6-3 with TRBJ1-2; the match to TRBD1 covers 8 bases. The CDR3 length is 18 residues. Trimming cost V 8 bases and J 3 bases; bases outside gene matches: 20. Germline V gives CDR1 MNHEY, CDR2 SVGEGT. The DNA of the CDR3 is TGTGCCAGCGGTCCTCCCGGGACAGGCTCACAGGCTGACTATGGCTACACCTTC. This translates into CASGPPGTGSQADYGYTF.

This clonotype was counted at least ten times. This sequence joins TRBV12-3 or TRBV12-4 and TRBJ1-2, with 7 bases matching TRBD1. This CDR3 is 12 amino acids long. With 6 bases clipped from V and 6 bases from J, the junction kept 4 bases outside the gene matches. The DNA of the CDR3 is TGTGCCAGCAGCCCCACAGGGGATGGCTACACCTTC. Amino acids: CASSPTGDGYTF.

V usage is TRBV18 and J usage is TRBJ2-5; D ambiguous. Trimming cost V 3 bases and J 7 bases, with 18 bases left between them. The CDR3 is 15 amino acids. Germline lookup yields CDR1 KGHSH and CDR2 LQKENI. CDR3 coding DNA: TGTGCCAGCTCACCCAGTTCACAAGTCCCAGGGACCCAGTACTTC. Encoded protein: CASSPSSQVPGTQYF. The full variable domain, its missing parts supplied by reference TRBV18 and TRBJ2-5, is NAGVMQNPRHLVRRRGQEARLRCSPMKGHSHVYWYRQLPEEGLKFMVYLQKENIIDESGMPKERFSAEFPKEGPSILRIQQVVRGDSAAYFCASSPSSQVPGTQYFGPGTRLLVL.

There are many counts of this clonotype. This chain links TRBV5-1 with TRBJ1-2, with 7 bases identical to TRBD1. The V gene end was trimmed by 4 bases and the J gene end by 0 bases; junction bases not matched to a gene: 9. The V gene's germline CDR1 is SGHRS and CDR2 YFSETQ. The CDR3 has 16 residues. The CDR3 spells CASSLGTVGTNYGYTF. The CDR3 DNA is TGCGCCAGCAGCCTTGGGACAGTTGGAACTAACTATGGCTACACCTTC.

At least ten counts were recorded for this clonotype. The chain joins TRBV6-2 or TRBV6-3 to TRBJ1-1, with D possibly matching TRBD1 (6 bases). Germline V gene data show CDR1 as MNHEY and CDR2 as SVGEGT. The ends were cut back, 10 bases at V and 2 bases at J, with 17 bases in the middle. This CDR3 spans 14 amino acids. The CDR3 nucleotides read TGTGCCACCCGGTTGGGGGGGACAAACACTGAAGCTTTCTTT. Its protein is CATRLGGTNTEAFF.

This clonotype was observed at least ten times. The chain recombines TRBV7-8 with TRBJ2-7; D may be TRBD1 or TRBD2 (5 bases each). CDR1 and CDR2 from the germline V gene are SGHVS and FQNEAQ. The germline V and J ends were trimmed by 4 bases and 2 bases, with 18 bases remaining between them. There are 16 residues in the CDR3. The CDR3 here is CASSSLGRAPPYEQYF. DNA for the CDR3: TGTGCCAGCAGCTCACTAGGCAGGGCCCCTCCCTACGAGCAGTACTTC.

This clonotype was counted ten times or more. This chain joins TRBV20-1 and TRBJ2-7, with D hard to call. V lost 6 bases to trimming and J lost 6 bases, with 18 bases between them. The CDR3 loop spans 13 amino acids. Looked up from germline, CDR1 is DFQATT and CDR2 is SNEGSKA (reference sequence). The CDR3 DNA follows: TGCAGTGCCCTCCCCCGTGCCTTCGGCGAGCAGTACTTC. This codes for CSALPRAFGEQYF.

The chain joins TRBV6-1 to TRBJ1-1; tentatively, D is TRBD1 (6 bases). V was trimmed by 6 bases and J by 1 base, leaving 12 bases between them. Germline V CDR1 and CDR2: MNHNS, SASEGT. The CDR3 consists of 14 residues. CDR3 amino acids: CASSLQGQNTEAFF. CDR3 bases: TGTGCCAGCAGCCTCCAGGGGCAGAACACTGAAGCTTTCTTT.

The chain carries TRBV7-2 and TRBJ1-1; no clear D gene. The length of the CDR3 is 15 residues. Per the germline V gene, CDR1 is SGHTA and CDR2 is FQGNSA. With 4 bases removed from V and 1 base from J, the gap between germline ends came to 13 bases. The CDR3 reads CASSSIRSSNTEAFF. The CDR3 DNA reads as TGTGCCAGCAGCTCTATTCGGTCTTCGAACACTGAAGCTTTCTTT.

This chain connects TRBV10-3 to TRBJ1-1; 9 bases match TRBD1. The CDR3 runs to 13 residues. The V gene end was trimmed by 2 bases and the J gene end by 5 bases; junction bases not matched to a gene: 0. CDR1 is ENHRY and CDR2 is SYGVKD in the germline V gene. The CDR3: CAISEGQGTEAFF. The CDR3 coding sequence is TGTGCCATCAGTGAGGGACAGGGGACTGAAGCTTTCTTT.

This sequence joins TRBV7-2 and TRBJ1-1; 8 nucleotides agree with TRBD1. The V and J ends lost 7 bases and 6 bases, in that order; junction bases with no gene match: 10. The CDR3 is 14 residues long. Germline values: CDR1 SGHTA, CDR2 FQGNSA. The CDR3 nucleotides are TGTGCCAGCAATACCGGGACAGGTAAAGCTGAAGCTTTCTTT. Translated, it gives CASNTGTGKAEAFF.

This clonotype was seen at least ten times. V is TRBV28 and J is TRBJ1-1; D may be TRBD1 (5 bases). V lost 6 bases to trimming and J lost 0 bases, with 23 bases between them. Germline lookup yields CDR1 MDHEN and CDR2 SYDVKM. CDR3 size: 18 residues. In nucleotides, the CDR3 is TGTGCCAGCAGCCCCTTGGGGGGGGTACTTTTAATGAACACTGAAGCTTTCTTT. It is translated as CASSPLGGVLLMNTEAFF. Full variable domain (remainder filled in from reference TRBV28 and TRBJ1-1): DVKVTQSSRYLVKRTGEKVFLECVQDMDHENMFWYRQDPGLGLRLIYFSYDVKMKEKGDIPEGYSVSREKKERFSLILESASTNQTSMYLCASSPLGGVLLMNTEAFFGQGTRLTVV.

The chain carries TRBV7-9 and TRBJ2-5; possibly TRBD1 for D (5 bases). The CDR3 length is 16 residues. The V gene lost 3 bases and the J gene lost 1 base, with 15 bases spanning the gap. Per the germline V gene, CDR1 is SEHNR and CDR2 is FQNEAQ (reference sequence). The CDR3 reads CASSFEPGQGQETQYF. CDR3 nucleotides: TGTGCCAGCAGCTTTGAACCGGGCCAGGGCCAAGAGACCCAGTACTTC.

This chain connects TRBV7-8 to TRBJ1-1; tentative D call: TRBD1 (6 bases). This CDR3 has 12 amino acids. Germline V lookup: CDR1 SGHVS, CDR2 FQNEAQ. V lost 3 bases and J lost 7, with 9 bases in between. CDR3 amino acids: CASSFDRFEAFF. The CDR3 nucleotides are TGTGCCAGCAGCTTCGACAGGTTTGAAGCTTTCTTT.

In DNA form, the CDR3 reads TGTGCCAGCAGTTCGCCTACTAGCGGTGATCCCTACGAGCAGTACTTC. This translates into CASSSPTSGDPYEQYF. The V and J genes are TRBV28 and TRBJ2-7; 8 nucleotides line up with TRBD2. The CDR3 sequence is 16 residues long. Germline values: CDR1 MDHEN, CDR2 SYDVKM. V lost 4 bases, J lost 2 bases, and 10 bases stayed unmatched.